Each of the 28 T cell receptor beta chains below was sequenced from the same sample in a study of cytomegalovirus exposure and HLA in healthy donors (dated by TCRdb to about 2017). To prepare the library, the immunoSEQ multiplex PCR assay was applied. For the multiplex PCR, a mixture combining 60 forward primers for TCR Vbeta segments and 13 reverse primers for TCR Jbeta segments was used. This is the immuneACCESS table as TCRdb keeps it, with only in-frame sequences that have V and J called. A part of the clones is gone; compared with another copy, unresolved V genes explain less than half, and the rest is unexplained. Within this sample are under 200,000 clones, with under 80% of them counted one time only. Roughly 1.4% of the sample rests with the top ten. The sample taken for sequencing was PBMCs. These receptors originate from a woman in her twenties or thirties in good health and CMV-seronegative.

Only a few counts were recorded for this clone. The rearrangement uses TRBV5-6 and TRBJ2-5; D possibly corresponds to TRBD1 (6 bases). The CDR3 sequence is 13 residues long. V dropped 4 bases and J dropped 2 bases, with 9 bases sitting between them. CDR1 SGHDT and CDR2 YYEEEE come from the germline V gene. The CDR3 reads CASSLDRQETQYF. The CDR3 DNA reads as TGTGCCAGCAGCCTGGACAGACAAGAGACCCAGTACTTC.

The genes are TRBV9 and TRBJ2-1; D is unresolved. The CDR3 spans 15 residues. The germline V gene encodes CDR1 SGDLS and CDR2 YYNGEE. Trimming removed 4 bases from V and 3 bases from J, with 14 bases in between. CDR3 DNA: TGTGCCAGCAGCCCCCACCTTGCGCACTACAATGAGCAGTTCTTC. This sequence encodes CASSPHLAHYNEQFF.

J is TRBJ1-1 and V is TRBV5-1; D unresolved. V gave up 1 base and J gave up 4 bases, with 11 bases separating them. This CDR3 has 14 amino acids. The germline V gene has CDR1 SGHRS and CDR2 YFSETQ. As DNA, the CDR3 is TGCGCCAGCAGCTTGCTGGGAGGGAGCACTGAAGCTTTCTTT. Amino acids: CASSLLGGSTEAFF.

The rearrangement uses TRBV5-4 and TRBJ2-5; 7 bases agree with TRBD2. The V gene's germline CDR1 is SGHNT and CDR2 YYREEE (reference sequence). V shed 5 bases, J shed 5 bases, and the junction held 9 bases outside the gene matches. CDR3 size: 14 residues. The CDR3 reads CASRRGLEGETQYF. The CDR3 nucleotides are TGTGCCAGCAGACGAGGACTAGAGGGGGAGACCCAGTACTTC.

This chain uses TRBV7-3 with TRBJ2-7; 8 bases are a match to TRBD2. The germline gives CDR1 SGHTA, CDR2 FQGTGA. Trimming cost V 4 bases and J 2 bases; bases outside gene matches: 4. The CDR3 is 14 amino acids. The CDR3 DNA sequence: TGTGCCAGCAGCTCCGGGAGGGGCCCCTACGAGCAGTACTTC. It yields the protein CASSSGRGPYEQYF. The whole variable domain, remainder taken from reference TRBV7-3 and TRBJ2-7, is GAGVSQTPSNKVTEKGKYVELRCDPISGHTALYWYRQSLGQGPEFLIYFQGTGAADDSGLPNDRFFAVRPEGSVSTLKIQRTERGDSAVYLCASSSGRGPYEQYFGPGTRLTVT.

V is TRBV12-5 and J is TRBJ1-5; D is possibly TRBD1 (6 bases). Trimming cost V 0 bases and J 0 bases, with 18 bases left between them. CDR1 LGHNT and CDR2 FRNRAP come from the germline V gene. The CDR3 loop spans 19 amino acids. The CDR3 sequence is CASGLVGRGLTVSNQPQHF. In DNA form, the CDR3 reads TGTGCTAGTGGTTTGGTAGGGCGGGGGCTCACCGTTAGCAATCAGCCCCAGCATTTT.

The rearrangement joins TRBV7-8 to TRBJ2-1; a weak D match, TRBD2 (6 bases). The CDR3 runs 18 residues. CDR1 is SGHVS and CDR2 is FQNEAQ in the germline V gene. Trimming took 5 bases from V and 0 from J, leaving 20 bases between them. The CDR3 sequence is CASSPFGGTSSSYNEQFF. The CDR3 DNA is TGTGCCAGCAGCCCTTTTGGAGGGACTTCGAGCTCCTACAATGAGCAGTTCTTC.

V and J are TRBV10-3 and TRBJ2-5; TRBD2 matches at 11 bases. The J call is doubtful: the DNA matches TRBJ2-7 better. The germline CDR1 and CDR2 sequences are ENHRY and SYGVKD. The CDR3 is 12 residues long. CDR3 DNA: TGTGCCATCGCGGGACTAGCGGACGAGCAGTACTTC. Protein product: CAIAGLADEQYF.

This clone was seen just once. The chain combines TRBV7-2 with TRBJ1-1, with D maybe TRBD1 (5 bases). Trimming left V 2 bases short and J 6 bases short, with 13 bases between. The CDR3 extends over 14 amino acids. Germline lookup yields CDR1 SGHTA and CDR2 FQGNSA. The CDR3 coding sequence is TGTGCCAGCAGCTTAAGGCAGTTCAGGGCTGAAGCTTTCTTT. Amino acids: CASSLRQFRAEAFF. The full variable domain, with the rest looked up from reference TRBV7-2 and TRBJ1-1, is GAGVSQSPSNKVTEKGKDVELRCDPISGHTALYWYRQSLGQGLEFLIYFQGNSAPDKSGLPSDRFSAERTGGSVSTLTIQRTQQEDSAVYLCASSLRQFRAEAFFGQGTRLTVV.

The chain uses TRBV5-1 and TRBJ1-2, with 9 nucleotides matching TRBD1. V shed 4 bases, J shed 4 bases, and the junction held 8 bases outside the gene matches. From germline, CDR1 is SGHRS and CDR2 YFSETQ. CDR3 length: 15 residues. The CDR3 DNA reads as TGCGCCAGCAGCCCAGGAAGGGACAGGGCCTATGGCTACACCTTC. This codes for CASSPGRDRAYGYTF.

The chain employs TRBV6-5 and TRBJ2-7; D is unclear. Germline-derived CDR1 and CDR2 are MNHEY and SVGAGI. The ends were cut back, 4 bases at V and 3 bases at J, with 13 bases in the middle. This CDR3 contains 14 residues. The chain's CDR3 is CASSFESAIYEQYF. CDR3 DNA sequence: TGTGCCAGCAGTTTCGAATCAGCGATCTACGAGCAGTACTTC.

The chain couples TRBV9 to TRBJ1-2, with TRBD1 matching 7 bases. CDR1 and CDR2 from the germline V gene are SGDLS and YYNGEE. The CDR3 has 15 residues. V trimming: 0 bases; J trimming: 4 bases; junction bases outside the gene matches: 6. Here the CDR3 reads CASSVARTGLYGYTF. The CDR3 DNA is TGTGCCAGCAGCGTAGCCCGGACAGGCCTCTATGGCTACACCTTC. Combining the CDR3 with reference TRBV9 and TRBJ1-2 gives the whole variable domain DSGVTQTPKHLITATGQRVTLRCSPRSGDLSVYWYQQSLDQGLQFLIQYYNGEERAKGNILERFSAQQFPDLHSELNLSSLELGDSALYFCASSVARTGLYGYTFGSGTRLTVV.

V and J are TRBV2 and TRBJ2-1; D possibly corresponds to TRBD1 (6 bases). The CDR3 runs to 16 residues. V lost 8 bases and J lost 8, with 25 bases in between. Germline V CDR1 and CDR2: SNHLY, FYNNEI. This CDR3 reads CASGTGRSRGIDEQFF. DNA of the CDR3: TGTGCCAGCGGCACAGGGCGGAGTAGGGGTATCGATGAGCAGTTCTTC.

CDR3 sequence: CASGLGQGAFNTGELFF. The CDR3 bases are TGTGCTAGTGGTTTGGGACAGGGGGCATTCAACACCGGGGAGCTGTTTTTT. The gene calls are TRBV12-5 and TRBJ2-2, with 10 positions matching TRBD1. CDR1 is LGHNT, CDR2 FRNRAP, per germline. The junction had 4 bases not matched to a gene; V was cut back by 1 base and J by 2 bases. There are 17 residues in the CDR3.

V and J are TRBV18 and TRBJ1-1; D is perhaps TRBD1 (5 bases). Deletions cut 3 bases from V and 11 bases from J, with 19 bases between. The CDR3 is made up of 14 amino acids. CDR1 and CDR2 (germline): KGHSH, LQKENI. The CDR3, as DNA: TGTGCCAGCTCACCCGGAGAGGCAGGGCGGAGTGCTTTCTTT. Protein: CASSPGEAGRSAFF.

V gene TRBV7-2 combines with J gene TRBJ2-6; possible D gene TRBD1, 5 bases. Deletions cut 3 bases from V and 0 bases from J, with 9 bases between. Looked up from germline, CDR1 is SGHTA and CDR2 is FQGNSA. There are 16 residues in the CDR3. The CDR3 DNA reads TGTGCCAGCAGCTTTAGGACAAACTCTGGGGCCAACGTCCTGACTTTC. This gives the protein CASSFRTNSGANVLTF. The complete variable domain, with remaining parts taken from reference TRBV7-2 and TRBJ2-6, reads GAGVSQSPSNKVTEKGKDVELRCDPISGHTALYWYRQSLGQGLEFLIYFQGNSAPDKSGLPSDRFSAERTGGSVSTLTIQRTQQEDSAVYLCASSFRTNSGANVLTFGAGSRLTVL.

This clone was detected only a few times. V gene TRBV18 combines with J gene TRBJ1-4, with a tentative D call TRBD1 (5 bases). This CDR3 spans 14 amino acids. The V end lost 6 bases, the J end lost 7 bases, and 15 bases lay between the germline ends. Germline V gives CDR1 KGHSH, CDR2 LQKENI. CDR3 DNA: TGTGCCAGCTCGGGACTTTTTACGTCTGAAAAACTGTTTTTT. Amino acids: CASSGLFTSEKLFF.

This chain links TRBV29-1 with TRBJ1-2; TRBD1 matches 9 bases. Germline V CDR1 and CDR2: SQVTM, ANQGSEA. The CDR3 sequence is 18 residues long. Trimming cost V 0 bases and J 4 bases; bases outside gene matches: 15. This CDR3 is CSVEDRETGGRLSYGYTF. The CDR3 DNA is TGCAGCGTTGAAGATCGAGAAACAGGGGGCCGCCTCTCCTATGGCTACACCTTC.

The CDR3 bases are TGTGCCAGTAGTCCCCGGGGAGTCTCTGGAAACACCATATATTTT. Amino acid sequence: CASSPRGVSGNTIYF. This sequence joins TRBV19 and TRBJ1-3; D not resolved. This CDR3 comprises 15 residues. Trimming cost V 5 bases and J 0 bases, with 11 bases left between them. Germline V gene sequence: CDR1 LNHDA, CDR2 SQIVND (reference sequence).

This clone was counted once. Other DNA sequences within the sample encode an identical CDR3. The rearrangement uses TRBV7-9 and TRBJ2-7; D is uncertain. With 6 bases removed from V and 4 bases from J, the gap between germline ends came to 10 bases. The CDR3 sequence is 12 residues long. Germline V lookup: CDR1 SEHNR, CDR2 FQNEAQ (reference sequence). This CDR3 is CASSPRLYEQYF. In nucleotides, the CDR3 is TGTGCCAGCAGTCCTAGATTGTACGAGCAGTACTTC.

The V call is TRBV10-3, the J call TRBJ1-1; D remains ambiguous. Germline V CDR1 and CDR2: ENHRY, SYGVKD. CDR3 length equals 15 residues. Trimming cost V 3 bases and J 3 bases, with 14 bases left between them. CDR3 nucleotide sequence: TGTGCCATCAGTGATGGCTTATATGAGGACACTGAAGCTTTCTTT. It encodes CAISDGLYEDTEAFF.

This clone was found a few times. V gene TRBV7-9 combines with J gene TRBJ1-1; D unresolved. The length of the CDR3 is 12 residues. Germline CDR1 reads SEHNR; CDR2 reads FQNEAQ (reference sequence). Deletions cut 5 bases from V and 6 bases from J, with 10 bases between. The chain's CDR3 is CASSTEAAEAFF. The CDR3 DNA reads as TGTGCCAGCAGCACGGAGGCGGCTGAAGCTTTCTTT.

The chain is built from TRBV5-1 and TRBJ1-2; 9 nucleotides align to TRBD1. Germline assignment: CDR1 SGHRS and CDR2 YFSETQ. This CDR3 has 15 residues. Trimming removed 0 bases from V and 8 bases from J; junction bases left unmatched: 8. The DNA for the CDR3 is TGCGCCAGCAGCTTGGATGGACAGGGGCGGGAAGGCTACACCTTC. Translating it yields CASSLDGQGREGYTF.

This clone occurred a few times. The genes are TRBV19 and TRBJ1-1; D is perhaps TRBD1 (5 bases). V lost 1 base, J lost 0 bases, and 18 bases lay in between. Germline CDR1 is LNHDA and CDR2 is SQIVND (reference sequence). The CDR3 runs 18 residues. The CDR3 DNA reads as TGTGCCAGTAGTATAGCTGCCGTGGGGGGATTCATGAACACTGAAGCTTTCTTT. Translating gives CASSIAAVGGFMNTEAFF.

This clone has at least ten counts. CDR3: CASPERRAGDPGGNEQFF. The CDR3 nucleotides are TGCGCCAGCCCCGAACGGCGAGCGGGGGATCCAGGCGGCAATGAGCAGTTCTTC. The chain recombines TRBV23-1 with TRBJ2-1, with 8 bases lining up with TRBD2. TRBV23-1 is placed among ORFs of uncertain function. The V segment lost 8 bases and the J segment 6 bases; nucleotides outside the gene matches: 21. This CDR3 is built from 18 residues.

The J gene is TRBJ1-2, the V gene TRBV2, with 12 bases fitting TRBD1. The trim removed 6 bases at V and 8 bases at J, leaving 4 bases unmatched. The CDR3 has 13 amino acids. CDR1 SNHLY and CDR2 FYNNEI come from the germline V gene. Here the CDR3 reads CASRGQGATGYTF. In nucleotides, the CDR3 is TGTGCCAGCAGGGGACAGGGGGCGACAGGCTACACCTTC. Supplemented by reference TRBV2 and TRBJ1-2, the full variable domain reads EPEVTQTPSHQVTQMGQEVILRCVPISNHLYFYWYRQILGQKVEFLVSFYNNEISEKSEIFDDQFSVERPDGSNFTLKIRSTKLEDSAMYFCASRGQGATGYTFGSGTRLTVV.

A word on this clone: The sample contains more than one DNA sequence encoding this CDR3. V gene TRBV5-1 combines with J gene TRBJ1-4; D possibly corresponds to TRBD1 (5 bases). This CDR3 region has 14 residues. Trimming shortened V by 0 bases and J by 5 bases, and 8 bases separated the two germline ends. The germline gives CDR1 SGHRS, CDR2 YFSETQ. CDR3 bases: TGCGCCAGCAGCTTGGGCCAGGGAAATGAAAAACTGTTTTTT. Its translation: CASSLGQGNEKLFF.

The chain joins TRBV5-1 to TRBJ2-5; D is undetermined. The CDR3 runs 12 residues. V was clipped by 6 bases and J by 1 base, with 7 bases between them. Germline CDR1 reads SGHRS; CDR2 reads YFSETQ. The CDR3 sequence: CASTDFQETQYF. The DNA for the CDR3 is TGCGCCAGCACAGACTTCCAAGAGACCCAGTACTTC.